Listed below are T cell receptor beta chains from one sample, sequenced in a study of cytomegalovirus exposure and HLA in healthy donors. Sequencing was performed with immunoSEQ multiplex PCR; in TCRdb, only in-frame clones are kept and a portion is missing. The sample contains about 130,000 clones, approximately 79% of which appear only once. Sequenced material: PBMCs. The receptors shown here come from a man aged 40-49 years in good health and CMV-seropositive. CDR3s include the opening cysteine and the closing phenylalanine or tryptophan. D genes are given only for firm matches. Clone size is stated in some rows and not others, as once, few, many or a class when expanded.

j_call,v_call,clone_size,d_call,cdr3_aa,cdr3_nt
TRBJ1-3,TRBV19,-,-,CASAGPSRGNTIYF,TGTGCCAGTGCGGGACCTTCGAGGGGAAACACCATATATTTT
TRBJ2-3,TRBV10-2,-,-,CASSSPPNLQTQYF,TGCGCCAGCAGTTCCCCCCCCAATTTACAGACGCAGTATTTT
TRBJ1-1,TRBV6-5,-,TRBD1,CASTRNRGTEAFF,TGTGCCAGCACCAGAAACAGGGGCACTGAAGCTTTCTTT
TRBJ2-6,TRBV7-2,-,-,CASSLRAGRSGANVLTF,TGTGCCAGCAGCTTACGAGCGGGCCGCTCTGGGGCCAACGTCCTGACTTTC
TRBJ2-7,TRBV28,few,TRBD2,CASRSLGRGGGGQYF,TGTGCCAGCAGGTCCCTCGGGCGAGGTGGGGGGGGGCAGTACTTC
TRBJ2-3,TRBV7-2,-,-,CASSLGGIVTDTQYF,TGTGCCAGCAGCTTAGGCGGGATAGTCACAGATACGCAGTATTTT
TRBJ2-6,TRBV5-1,-,-,CASSLGQNSGANVLTF,TGCGCCAGCAGTTTAGGACAGAATTCTGGGGCCAACGTCCTGACTTTC
TRBJ2-3,TRBV6-4,-,TRBD2,CASSDRTGGSTDTQYF,TGTGCCAGCAGTGACAGGACGGGAGGCTCCACAGATACGCAGTATTTT
TRBJ2-7,TRBV13,few,-,CASSTRQDYEQYF,TGTGCCAGCAGCACCCGACAGGACTACGAGCAGTACTTC
TRBJ2-2,TRBV5-1,-,TRBD1,CASSERTGTGELFF,TGCGCCAGCAGCGAACGGACAGGGACCGGGGAGCTGTTTTTT
TRBJ1-4,TRBV30,once,-,CAGSTTTNEKLFF,TGTGCCGGGAGCACAACAACTAATGAAAAACTGTTCTTT
TRBJ1-1,TRBV19,once,-,CASSTTGLRTEAFF,TGTGCCAGTAGCACGACGGGACTGAGGACTGAAGCTTTCTTT
TRBJ2-2,TRBV2,-,-,CASSASAVANTGELFF,TGTGCCAGCAGCGCAAGCGCGGTCGCGAACACCGGGGAGCTGTTTTTT
TRBJ2-2,TRBV27,-,-,CASSFRDLTGELFF,TGTGCCAGCAGCTTTCGGGATTTGACCGGGGAGCTGTTTTTT
TRBJ1-3,TRBV7-9,-,-,CASSLDSLPGNTIYF,TGTGCCAGCAGTTTGGACTCACTCCCTGGAAACACCATATATTTT
TRBJ2-1,TRBV4-1,once,-,CASSHTGGGPGGRDEQFF,TGCGCCAGCAGCCACACAGGGGGGGGGCCTGGAGGCCGAGATGAGCAGTTCTTC